The entry below gives a single TCR beta chain sequence along with its context. The data are from a study of control samples from healthy donors and cancer patients. Assay used: immunoSEQ multiplex PCR; TCRdb lists only in-frame clones, some missing. The data show roughly 120,000 clones, under 95% seen once. The source is a man over 45 with head and neck cancer. The source material was PBMCs.

CDR3: CASSYGLGSTDTQYF. The CDR3 region has the DNA TGTGCCAGCAGTTACGGTCTGGGAAGCACAGATACGCAGTATTTT. The chain carries TRBV6-2 or TRBV6-3 and TRBJ2-3; D not certain. Trimming pared 2 bases from V and 0 bases from J, leaving 9 bases between. CDR3 length: 15 amino acids. The V gene's germline CDR1 is MNHEY and CDR2 SVGEGT.